These 3 T cell receptor beta chains share one sample of origin, sequenced in a study of blood T cell repertoires in COVID-19. Sequencing used immunoSEQ multiplex PCR; TCRdb keeps in-frame clones, though not all of them. The repertoire holds about 310,000 clones, with approximately 89% as singletons. Sequencing was done on a sample of PBMCs or T cells enriched from blood (not recorded which). The receptors shown here come from a woman aged 30 to 39 who had recovered from COVID-19.

CDR3 amino acids: CASTPRGQFGDTQYF. In DNA form, the CDR3 reads TGTGCCAGCACCCCCAGGGGGCAGTTTGGTGATACGCAGTATTTT. V usage is TRBV7-9 and J usage is TRBJ2-3; 8 bases line up with TRBD1. The CDR3 is 15 amino acids. The V and J ends lost 7 bases and 6 bases, in that order; junction bases with no gene match: 12. The germline V gene has CDR1 SEHNR and CDR2 FQNEAQ (reference sequence).

This clone has just one count. The J gene is TRBJ1-5, the V gene TRBV7-2; a possible D gene is TRBD1 (6 bases). Germline V gives CDR1 SGHTA, CDR2 FQGNSA. This CDR3 comprises 18 residues. Trimming removed 3 bases at V and 6 bases at J, with 24 bases between. The CDR3 is CASSFLTQSGASGQPQHF. CDR3 in DNA: TGTGCCAGCAGCTTCCTTACACAGTCAGGGGCGTCGGGTCAGCCCCAGCATTTT.

This clone was observed once. This chain connects TRBV5-1 to TRBJ2-1; weak D call: TRBD2 (6 bases). CDR3 length: 15 residues. The germline V gene encodes CDR1 SGHRS and CDR2 YFSETQ. V lost 5 bases and J lost 1, with 13 bases in between. DNA for the CDR3: TGCGCCAGCAGAGGAGGGCCGGGGTCCTACAATGAGCAGTTCTTC. Translating gives CASRGGPGSYNEQFF. Looking up the rest from reference TRBV5-1 and TRBJ2-1 gives the full variable domain: KAGVTQTPRYLIKTRGQQVTLSCSPISGHRSVSWYQQTPGQGLQFLFEYFSETQRNKGNFPGRFSGRQFSNSRSEMNVSTLELGDSALYLCASRGGPGSYNEQFFGPGTRLTVL.